This entry is about one T cell receptor beta chain. Its antigen is unidentified. A 6-nucleotide sample barcode was carried by the UMIs, which template switching added. TCRdb re-called the 5' RACE reads; one entry per CDR3 protein, DNA not given. This table lists approximately 300,000 distinct CDR3 sequences. Germline values: CDR1 MNHEY, CDR2 SVGEGT. This CDR3 region has 12 residues. The entry originates in a study of monozygotic twins with inflammatory bowel disease. Overall study findings and caveats: TCRbeta diversity (inverse Simpson) was lower in IBD patients than in healthy co-twins.

This chain joins TRBV6-2 or TRBV6-3 and TRBJ1-1. Material for sequencing was blood. The receptor was derived from a human donor with ulcerative colitis or Crohn's disease, or a healthy co-twin of an affected twin (not recorded which). CDR3: CATATSSRRAFF.